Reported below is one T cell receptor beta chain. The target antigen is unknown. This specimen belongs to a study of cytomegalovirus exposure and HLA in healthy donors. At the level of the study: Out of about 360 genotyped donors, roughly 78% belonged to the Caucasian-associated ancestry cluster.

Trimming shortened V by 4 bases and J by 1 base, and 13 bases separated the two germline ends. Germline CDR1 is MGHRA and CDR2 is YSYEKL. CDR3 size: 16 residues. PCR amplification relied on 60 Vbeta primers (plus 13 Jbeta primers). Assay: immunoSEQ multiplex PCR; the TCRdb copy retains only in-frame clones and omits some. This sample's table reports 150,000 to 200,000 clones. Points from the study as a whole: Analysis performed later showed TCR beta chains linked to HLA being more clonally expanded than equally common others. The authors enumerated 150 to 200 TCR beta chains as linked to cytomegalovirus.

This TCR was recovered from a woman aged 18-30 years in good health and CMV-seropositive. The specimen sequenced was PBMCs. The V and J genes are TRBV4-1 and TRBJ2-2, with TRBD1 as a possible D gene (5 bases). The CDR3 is CASSLTQGWNTGELFF. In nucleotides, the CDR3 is TGCGCCAGCAGCCTGACCCAGGGATGGAACACCGGGGAGCTGTTTTTT.